These 5 T cell receptor beta chains came from one sample sequenced in a study of CD8 T cells in Susac syndrome. An amount of RNA that ranged from about 0.45 to 1 ug was reverse transcribed with random hexamers. Via MiXCR, TCRdb re-called the immunoSEQ multiplex PCR reads, giving one row per CDR3 protein. The sample carries about 150,000 distinct CDR3 sequences, approximately 95% recorded once. The sample taken for sequencing was CD4+ T cells from PBMCs. These receptors were obtained from a human donor with Susac syndrome.

This clonotype is a singleton in its sample. The J gene is TRBJ1-2, the V gene TRBV3-1; a possible D gene is TRBD1 (6 bases). The germline CDR1 and CDR2 sequences are LGHDT and YNNKEL (reference sequence). The CDR3 covers 14 residues. Between the trimmed V and J ends, which lost 2 bases and 2 bases, there was a span of 9 bases. The CDR3 loop reads CASSQNGQNYGYTF. CDR3 bases: TGTGCCAGCAGCCAAAACGGACAGAACTATGGCTACACCTTC.

V is TRBV5-1 and J is TRBJ2-1; a weak D match, TRBD2 (5 bases). With 5 bases removed from V and 5 bases from J, the gap between germline ends came to 14 bases. The CDR3 covers 14 residues. CDR1 is SGHRS and CDR2 is YFSETQ in the germline V gene. The CDR3 DNA follows: TGCGCCAGCAGTTCCGGACTTCCCAACAATGAGCAGTTCTTC. Its translation: CASSSGLPNNEQFF.

The chain recombines TRBV20-1 with TRBJ1-2; 12 bases are a match to TRBD1. V lost 5 bases, J lost 7 bases, and 5 bases stayed unmatched. The CDR3 contains 13 residues. CDR1 is DFQATT and CDR2 is SNEGSKA in the germline V gene (reference sequence). The CDR3 bases are TGCAGTGCTGAGGGACAGGGGGCGACTGGCTACACCTTC. It specifies CSAEGQGATGYTF.

The chain couples TRBV14 to TRBJ1-1; tentative D call: TRBD1 (6 bases). The germline V gene encodes CDR1 SGHDN and CDR2 FVKESK. The V end lost 3 bases, the J end lost 5 bases, and 16 bases lay between the germline ends. The CDR3 contains 15 residues. CDR3 residues: CASSHTLGQRTEAFF. CDR3 in DNA: TGTGCCAGCAGCCACACCCTGGGACAAAGGACTGAAGCTTTCTTT.

V usage is TRBV20-1 and J usage is TRBJ1-5, with unresolved D. V dropped 0 bases and J dropped 3 bases, with 3 bases sitting between them. This CDR3 contains 12 residues. In germline, CDR1 is DFQATT, CDR2 SNEGSKA (reference sequence). CDR3 bases: TGCAGTGCTAGAGATCCCAATCAGCCCCAGCATTTT. It encodes CSARDPNQPQHF.